The 27 T cell receptor beta chains presented below share a single source sample, sequenced in a study of cytotoxic CD8 clonotypes in ibrutinib-treated CLL. Method: immunoSEQ multiplex PCR; TCRdb's copy keeps in-frame clones and lacks some. The sample lists more than 110,000 clones; roughly three quarters were seen once. The input for sequencing was PBMCs, taken after 24 months of ibrutinib treatment. All receptors derive from a human donor with chronic lymphocytic leukemia.

V usage is TRBV7-6 and J usage is TRBJ2-7, with 10 bases matching TRBD2. This CDR3 comprises 15 residues. With 5 bases clipped from V and 0 bases from J, the junction kept 4 bases outside the gene matches. Germline values: CDR1 SGHVS, CDR2 FNYEAQ. The CDR3 DNA is TGTGCCAGCAGCCAAACTAGCGGGAACTCCTACGAGCAGTACTTC. Translating gives CASSQTSGNSYEQYF. Together with reference TRBV7-6 and TRBJ2-7, the CDR3 gives the full variable domain: GAGVSQSPRYKVTKRGQDVALRCDPISGHVSLYWYRQALGQGPEFLTYFNYEAQQDKSGLPNDRFSAERPEGSISTLTIQRTEQRDSAMYRCASSQTSGNSYEQYFGPGTRLTVT.

The rearrangement joins TRBV6-6 to TRBJ2-7, with D tentatively TRBD1 (5 bases). Per germline, CDR1 MNHNY and CDR2 SVGAGI (reference sequence). The CDR3 sequence is 11 residues long. The V gene lost 2 bases and the J gene lost 6 bases, with 5 bases spanning the gap. The CDR3, as DNA: TGTGCCAGCAGTTACAGGGGCGAGCAGTACTTC. It encodes CASSYRGEQYF.

The chain is built from TRBV7-2 and TRBJ1-1; unclear D gene. V was trimmed by 5 bases and J by 6 bases, leaving 7 bases between them. The germline gives CDR1 SGHTA, CDR2 FQGNSA. The CDR3 has 11 residues. The chain's CDR3 is CASSRTSEAFF. The CDR3 DNA sequence: TGTGCCAGCAGCCGAACATCTGAAGCTTTCTTT.

The chain employs TRBV9 and TRBJ1-3, with D uncertain. Germline V gene data show CDR1 as SGDLS and CDR2 as YYNGEE. The CDR3 sequence is 11 residues long. The V and J ends lost 5 bases and 8 bases respectively, with 8 bases between them. CDR3 in amino acids: CASRGGDTIYF. DNA for the CDR3: TGTGCCAGCAGGGGTGGGGACACCATATATTTT. Combining the CDR3 with reference TRBV9 and TRBJ1-3 gives the whole variable domain DSGVTQTPKHLITATGQRVTLRCSPRSGDLSVYWYQQSLDQGLQFLIQYYNGEERAKGNILERFSAQQFPDLHSELNLSSLELGDSALYFCASRGGDTIYFGEGSWLTVV.

CDR3 DNA: TGTGCCAGTAGCCCCGCTGGACAGGGCAAAAACATTCAGTACTTC. It yields the protein CASSPAGQGKNIQYF. J is TRBJ2-4 and V is TRBV19, with TRBD1 identical over 8 bases. This CDR3 contains 15 residues. Germline values: CDR1 LNHDA, CDR2 SQIVND (reference sequence). J was trimmed by 3 bases and V by 6 bases; bases with no gene match: 7.

The CDR3 DNA sequence: TGTGCCAGCAGTGGGCTAGCGGGGTTGGAAGAGACCCAGTACTTC. This encodes CASSGLAGLEETQYF. The chain uses TRBV6-1 and TRBJ2-5; 9 nucleotides align to TRBD2. V dropped 4 bases and J dropped 3; count of bases not matched to a gene: 6. Germline CDR1 reads MNHNS; CDR2 reads SASEGT. The length of the CDR3 is 15 residues.

The chain uses TRBV9 and TRBJ1-2; 7 bases match TRBD1. The CDR3 length is 15 residues. The J segment lost 5 bases and the V segment lost 3 bases, leaving 10 bases of the junction unmatched. Looked up from germline, CDR1 is SGDLS and CDR2 is YYNGEE. CDR3 loop: CASSDRQGRLYGYTF. The CDR3 DNA sequence: TGTGCCAGCAGCGACCGACAGGGACGATTATATGGCTACACCTTC.

The chain carries TRBV27 and TRBJ1-4; D not certain. Trimming pared 3 bases from V and 4 bases from J, leaving 9 bases between. Germline CDR1 MNHEY, CDR2 SMNVEV (reference sequence). This CDR3 comprises 14 residues. Here the CDR3 DNA reads TGTGCCAGCAGTTTTGGGCAGTATAATGAAAAACTGTTTTTT. Translation gives CASSFGQYNEKLFF.

The chain has TRBV7-2 and TRBJ2-1; D not certain. The CDR3 runs to 12 residues. V was clipped by 3 bases and J by 6 bases, with 6 bases between them. In germline, CDR1 is SGHTA, CDR2 FQGNSA. The CDR3, as DNA: TGTGCCAGCAGCTTCCTGGTCAATGAGCAGTTCTTC. It translates to CASSFLVNEQFF.

This chain links TRBV30 with TRBJ2-7, with 9 bases aligning to TRBD1. CDR3 length equals 13 residues. Germline CDR1 is GTSNPN and CDR2 is SVGIG (reference sequence). After removal of 5 bases from V and 5 bases from J, the junction contained 7 bases not matched to a gene. CDR3 in DNA: TGTGCCTGGGTCGGGACAGGGTACCACGAGCAGTACTTC. Its translation: CAWVGTGYHEQYF.

The V and J genes are TRBV9 and TRBJ2-7, with D perhaps matching TRBD1 (6 bases). CDR3 size: 15 residues. CDR1 is SGDLS and CDR2 is YYNGEE in the germline V gene. V lost 0 bases and J 0 bases, leaving 10 bases between the germline ends. The CDR3 nucleotides are TGTGCCAGCAGCGTAGGTGGGACACCCTCCTACGAGCAGTACTTC. It is translated as CASSVGGTPSYEQYF. The variable domain in full, with the rest retrieved from reference TRBV9 and TRBJ2-7, is DSGVTQTPKHLITATGQRVTLRCSPRSGDLSVYWYQQSLDQGLQFLIQYYNGEERAKGNILERFSAQQFPDLHSELNLSSLELGDSALYFCASSVGGTPSYEQYFGPGTRLTVT.

V and J are TRBV5-1 and TRBJ1-1; 7 bases map to TRBD1. This CDR3 is built from 14 residues. V lost 4 bases and J lost 6; bases outside the gene matches: 9. Germline lookup yields CDR1 SGHRS and CDR2 YFSETQ. CDR3: CASSPGQEGAEAFF. The CDR3 bases are TGCGCCAGCAGCCCCGGACAGGAGGGGGCTGAAGCTTTCTTT.

The V and J genes are TRBV20-1 and TRBJ2-7, with TRBD1 identical over 7 bases. Germline V gene sequence: CDR1 DFQATT, CDR2 SNEGSKA (reference sequence). This CDR3 contains 11 residues. J lost 4 bases, V lost 6 bases, and 3 bases had no gene match. In DNA, the CDR3 is TGCAGTGCCACGACAGGGTACGAGCAGTACTTC. It yields the protein CSATTGYEQYF.

The V and J genes are TRBV27 and TRBJ2-7, with D perhaps matching TRBD1 or TRBD2 (6 bases each). This CDR3 contains 16 residues. With 3 bases removed from V and 0 bases from J, the gap between germline ends came to 15 bases. Germline V gene data show CDR1 as MNHEY and CDR2 as SMNVEV (reference sequence). The CDR3 region has the DNA TGTGCCAGCAGTTTCCTTGTCGGGGGCAACTCCTACGAGCAGTACTTC. The encoded protein is CASSFLVGGNSYEQYF.

This chain joins TRBV7-9 and TRBJ1-3; TRBD1 is a possible D gene (5 bases). V dropped 5 bases and J dropped 0 bases, with 14 bases sitting between them. CDR3 length: 16 residues. The V gene's germline CDR1 is SEHNR and CDR2 FQNEAQ (reference sequence). CDR3 residues: CASSTTWDHSGNTIYF. Here the CDR3 DNA reads TGTGCCAGCAGCACAACCTGGGACCACTCTGGAAACACCATATATTTT.

The chain links TRBV19 to TRBJ2-7; TRBD1 matches at 10 bases. Trimming took 6 bases from V and 2 from J; bases not matched to a gene: 4. There are 14 residues in the CDR3. Germline values: CDR1 LNHDA, CDR2 SQIVND (reference sequence). The CDR3 spells CASRLDRGAYEQYF. The CDR3 coding sequence is TGTGCCAGTAGGTTGGACAGGGGGGCCTACGAGCAGTACTTC.

The J gene is TRBJ2-1, the V gene TRBV6-5; D is perhaps TRBD2 (5 bases). The CDR3 covers 14 residues. V was pared by 2 bases and J by 9 bases, with 14 bases between. Germline V gene sequence: CDR1 MNHEY, CDR2 SVGAGI. The CDR3 here is CASSYRLDSPEQFF. The CDR3 DNA sequence: TGTGCCAGCAGTTACCGATTGGACTCCCCTGAGCAGTTCTTC.

On this clone itself: The sample contains more than one DNA sequence encoding this CDR3. V gene TRBV18 combines with J gene TRBJ1-1, with no clear D. V shed 6 bases and J shed 4 bases, with 6 bases lying between them. Per the germline V gene, CDR1 is KGHSH and CDR2 is LQKENI. The CDR3 totals 11 residues. CDR3 bases: TGTGCCAGCTCCCCAGGCACTGAAGCTTTCTTT. This gives the protein CASSPGTEAFF.

In its sample, this clone was seen once. The chain combines TRBV7-9 with TRBJ1-2; a possible D gene is TRBD1 (5 bases). Looked up from germline, CDR1 is SEHNR and CDR2 is FQNEAQ (reference sequence). The germline V and J ends were trimmed by 2 bases and 8 bases, with 15 bases remaining between them. This CDR3 is 14 amino acids long. The DNA of the CDR3 is TGTGCCAGCAGCTTACAGGGCAGGGAATCCGGCTACACCTTC. Translating gives CASSLQGRESGYTF.

The rearrangement uses TRBV19 and TRBJ1-2; 8 bases map to TRBD1. The V gene's germline CDR1 is LNHDA and CDR2 SQIVND (reference sequence). J gave up 8 bases and V 10 bases, and 12 bases lay outside the gene matches. This CDR3 has 13 amino acids. The DNA for the CDR3 is TGTGCCACCCGAGGACAGGGCTCGGGGGGCTACACCTTC. Its protein product is CATRGQGSGGYTF.

The V and J genes are TRBV27 and TRBJ2-2; 10 bases match TRBD2. Trimming at V came to 5 bases and at J to 2 bases, leaving 5 bases not matched to a gene. Germline CDR1 and CDR2: MNHEY and SMNVEV (reference sequence). The CDR3 runs to 16 residues. The CDR3 region is CASSELAGHNTGELFF. For the CDR3, the DNA is TGTGCCAGCAGTGAACTAGCGGGACACAACACCGGGGAGCTGTTTTTT.

The V and J genes are TRBV7-2 and TRBJ2-2; D may be TRBD1 or TRBD2 (5 bases each). V shed 5 bases and J shed 5 bases, with 15 bases lying between them. This CDR3 is 15 amino acids long. Germline V gene lookup returns CDR1 SGHTA and CDR2 FQGNSA. CDR3 residues: CASSPQGPGTGELFF. CDR3 nucleotides: TGTGCCAGCAGCCCGCAGGGCCCGGGGACCGGGGAGCTGTTTTTT. Using reference TRBV7-2 and TRBJ2-2 for the parts outside the CDR3, the full variable domain is GAGVSQSPSNKVTEKGKDVELRCDPISGHTALYWYRQSLGQGLEFLIYFQGNSAPDKSGLPSDRFSAERTGGSVSTLTIQRTQQEDSAVYLCASSPQGPGTGELFFGEGSRLTVL.

The rearrangement links TRBV5-1 to TRBJ2-7; TRBD2 agrees at 11 bases. This CDR3 is 16 amino acids long. Germline loops: CDR1 SGHRS, CDR2 YFSETQ. V trimming: 1 base; J trimming: 4 bases; junction bases outside the gene matches: 7. The CDR3 reads CASSLTGTSGDYEQYF. DNA for the CDR3: TGCGCCAGCAGCTTGACAGGGACTAGCGGAGATTACGAGCAGTACTTC.

CDR3 coding DNA: TGTGCCAGCAGCTTTGGTCAGGCCACTGAAGCTTTCTTT. Residues: CASSFGQATEAFF. V is TRBV5-8 and J is TRBJ1-1, with D hard to call. There are 13 residues in the CDR3. Germline V gene sequence: CDR1 SGHTS, CDR2 YDEGEE. The V end was cut by 2 bases, the J end by 4 bases, with 9 bases between.

The chain carries TRBV5-1 and TRBJ2-3, with D uncertain. The V end was cut by 5 bases, the J end by 2 bases, with 9 bases between. The CDR3 runs to 13 residues. Per germline, CDR1 SGHRS and CDR2 YFSETQ. In DNA form, the CDR3 reads TGCGCCAGCAGTTTCGATCCCACAGATACGCAGTATTTT. Protein product: CASSFDPTDTQYF. Based on the CDR3 plus reference TRBV5-1 and TRBJ2-3, the full variable domain is KAGVTQTPRYLIKTRGQQVTLSCSPISGHRSVSWYQQTPGQGLQFLFEYFSETQRNKGNFPGRFSGRQFSNSRSEMNVSTLELGDSALYLCASSFDPTDTQYFGPGTRLTVL.

The rearrangement joins TRBV2 to TRBJ2-5; 12 positions agree with TRBD1. Per the germline V gene, CDR1 is SNHLY and CDR2 is FYNNEI. The CDR3 loop spans 15 amino acids. Trimming removed 8 bases from V and 5 bases from J; junction bases left unmatched: 9. CDR3 sequence (DNA): TGTGCCAGCGGCCCCGGGACAGGGGGCTCGGAGACCCAGTACTTC. Amino acids: CASGPGTGGSETQYF.

V gene TRBV11-3 combines with J gene TRBJ2-3, with D hard to call. The germline CDR1 and CDR2 sequences are SGHNT and YENEEA. The CDR3 loop spans 14 amino acids. The V end was cut by 1 base, the J end by 6 bases, with 11 bases between. This CDR3 is CASSLGPVGDTQYF. The CDR3 DNA is TGTGCCAGCAGCTTAGGACCAGTGGGGGATACGCAGTATTTT. Looking up the rest from reference TRBV11-3 and TRBJ2-3 gives the full variable domain: EAGVVQSPRYKIIEKKQPVAFWCNPISGHNTLYWYLQNLGQGPELLIRYENEEAVDDSQLPKDRFSAERLKGVDSTLKIQPAELGDSAVYLCASSLGPVGDTQYFGPGTRLTVL.